Listed below are T cell receptor beta chains from one sample, sequenced in a study of OX40 agonist ivuxolimab in advanced cancers. Sequencing used immunoSEQ multiplex PCR; TCRdb keeps in-frame clones, though not all of them. The sample shows about 51,000 clones, about 86% of them seen only once. The sequences come from CD4+ or CD8+ T cells sorted from blood, collected in a trial of the OX40 agonist ivuxolimab. All receptors come from an adult with an advanced solid tumor such as melanoma, head and neck, liver or kidney cancer. Each CDR3 is given with its conserved first and last residue. The D gene is left open where the match is weak. Clone size is stated in some rows and not others, as once, few, many or a class when expanded.

NA	TRBJ2-2	NA	TRBV18	CASSPPPSAGELFF	TGTGCCAGCTCGCCCCCCCCCAGTGCTGGGGAGCTGTTTTTT
TRBD1	TRBJ1-2	once	TRBV29-1	CSVGPDRVGVMNYGYTF	TGCAGCGTTGGCCCGGACAGGGTAGGGGTTATGAACTATGGCTACACCTTC
TRBD2	TRBJ2-4	NA	TRBV27	CASSLKTSGEGNIQYF	TGTGCCAGCAGTTTAAAAACTAGCGGGGAGGGAAACATTCAGTACTTC
NA	TRBJ1-4	NA	TRBV4-1	CASSQASQGMEKLFF	TGCGCCAGCAGCCAAGCGTCGCAGGGAATGGAAAAACTGTTTTTT
NA	TRBJ1-1	NA	TRBV11-2	CASSLGGTAPGAFF	TGTGCCAGCAGCTTAGGGGGGACCGCCCCAGGGGCTTTCTTT
NA	TRBJ2-7	NA	TRBV6-6	CASSYSSGIDEQYF	TGTGCCAGCAGTTACTCGTCGGGTATCGACGAGCAGTACTTC
NA	TRBJ2-1	NA	TRBV29-1	CSVAGTATDEQFF	TGCAGCGTGGCAGGGACCGCCACGGATGAGCAGTTCTTC
NA	TRBJ2-1	NA	TRBV2	CASSDLKGNEQFF	TGTGCCAGCAGTGACTTAAAGGGCAATGAGCAGTTCTTC
NA	TRBJ1-1	NA	TRBV19	CASSKRGSSEAFF	TGTGCCAGTAGTAAGAGGGGGAGCTCTGAAGCTTTCTTT
NA	TRBJ1-1	NA	TRBV19	CASSKVLGAFTEAFF	TGTGCCAGTAGTAAGGTACTGGGGGCGTTCACTGAAGCTTTCTTT
NA	TRBJ1-5	few	TRBV4-1	CASSQDGGRGQPQHF	TGCGCCAGCAGCCAAGACGGAGGAAGGGGTCAGCCCCAGCATTTT
NA	TRBJ1-2	NA	TRBV6-5	CASSYALTGGPGYTF	TGTGCCAGCAGCTACGCCCTCACTGGGGGTCCTGGCTACACCTTC
NA	TRBJ1-5	NA	TRBV6-5	CASSAQGGNQPQHF	TGTGCCAGCAGTGCACAGGGCGGTAATCAGCCCCAGCATTTT
NA	TRBJ2-2	NA	TRBV2	CASSETPARGGELFF	TGTGCCAGCAGTGAAACGCCGGCCCGGGGCGGGGAGCTGTTTTTT
NA	TRBJ1-2	NA	TRBV6-1	CASTLRGTYGYTF	TGTGCCAGCACCCTTAGGGGTACGTATGGCTACACCTTC
NA	TRBJ1-1	NA	TRBV19	CGQRSGELNTEAFF	TGTGGCCAGCGCTCGGGGGAATTGAACACTGAAGCTTTCTTT
TRBD2	TRBJ2-1	NA	TRBV5-4	CAIRSGGAYEQFF	TGTGCCATACGAAGCGGGGGGGCCTATGAGCAGTTCTTC
NA	TRBJ1-1	NA	TRBV9	CASSVGARAVNTEAFF	TGTGCCAGCAGCGTAGGAGCTAGGGCGGTGAACACTGAAGCTTTCTTT
NA	TRBJ2-2	NA	TRBV27	CASKRGGAVAGELFF	TGTGCCAGCAAAAGAGGGGGGGCGGTGGCCGGGGAGCTGTTTTTT
NA	TRBJ2-7	NA	TRBV5-1	CASSLEGTEHYEQYF	TGCGCCAGCAGCTTGGAGGGGACGGAGCACTACGAGCAGTACTTC
NA	TRBJ2-7	few	TRBV2	CASSLSYEQYF	TGTGCCAGCAGCCTCTCCTACGAGCAGTACTTC
NA	TRBJ1-2	NA	TRBV5-6	CASSSIRGGYGYTF	TGTGCCAGCAGCTCCATCAGGGGAGGCTATGGCTACACCTTC
NA	TRBJ2-6	once	TRBV19	CASSQGSSGANVLTF	TGTGCCAGTAGTCAGGGGTCCTCTGGGGCCAACGTCCTGACTTTC